This T cell receptor (beta chain) was observed in a study of T-cell reconstitution after alpha-beta-depleted transplantation in children. Unique molecular identifiers were incorporated into the prepared TCRbeta library. A single record per CDR3 protein comes from TCRdb applying MiXCR to the PCR reads. This sample carries approximately 400,000 distinct CDR3 sequences, roughly 11% of them seen once, and the ten largest clones take 4.5% to 6%. The germline V gene encodes CDR1 SGHRS and CDR2 YFSETQ. This CDR3 is built from 15 residues. V was clipped by 0 bases and J by 1 base; unmatched bases: 1. This clonotype was seen ten or more times.

The chain recombines TRBV5-1 with TRBJ2-1, with 7 positions matching TRBD2. The sample consisted of PBMCs from the stem cell graft donor, taken from the stem cell graft. The sequence came from a human donor who donated a stem cell graft to a child with acute myeloid leukemia. As DNA, the CDR3 is TGCGCCAGCAGCTTGGGAGCGGGGTCCTACAATGAGCAGTTCTTC. As protein: CASSLGAGSYNEQFF.